The T cell receptor (beta chain) described here comes from a study of cytomegalovirus exposure and HLA in healthy donors. Study-wide findings and caveats: Excluded: some indistinguishable V segments such as TRBV6-2 and TRBV6-3. About 180 TCR beta chains were listed as cytomegalovirus-associated.

This clone was seen more than once but under ten times. Its antigen is currently unknown. The CDR3 totals 16 residues. Germline V gene sequence: CDR1 MNHNY, CDR2 SVGAGI (reference sequence). Trimming removed 2 bases at V and 0 bases at J, with 11 bases between. Amplification used 60 Vbeta primers and 13 Jbeta primers. TCRdb keeps only in-frame clones here, not all; method: immunoSEQ multiplex PCR. The data show 150,000 to 200,000 clones, over 60% seen once. The chain has TRBV6-6 and TRBJ1-3; no definite D call. Material: PBMCs. The origin of this receptor is a woman aged 25 to 45 in good health and CMV-seronegative. CDR3 region: CASSYLIGGSGNTIYF. In DNA form, the CDR3 reads TGTGCCAGCAGTTACCTCATCGGAGGCTCTGGAAACACCATATATTTT.